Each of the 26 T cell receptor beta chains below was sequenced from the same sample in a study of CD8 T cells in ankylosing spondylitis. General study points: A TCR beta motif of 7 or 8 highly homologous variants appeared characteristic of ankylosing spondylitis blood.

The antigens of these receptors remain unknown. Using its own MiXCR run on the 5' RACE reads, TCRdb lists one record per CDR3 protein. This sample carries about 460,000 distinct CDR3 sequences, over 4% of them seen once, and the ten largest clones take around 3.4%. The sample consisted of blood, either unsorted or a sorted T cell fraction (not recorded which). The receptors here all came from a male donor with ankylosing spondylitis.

This CDR3 is CSFKWSGINEQFF. The CDR3 DNA sequence: TGCAGTTTTAAGTGGAGCGGGATCAATGAGCAGTTCTTC. The chain uses TRBV20-1 and TRBJ2-1, with 7 nucleotides matching TRBD2. Germline V gene data show CDR1 as DFQATT and CDR2 as SNEGSKA (reference sequence). This CDR3 spans 13 amino acids. Losses at the gene ends were 8 bases for V and 6 bases for J; bases not matched to a gene: 10.

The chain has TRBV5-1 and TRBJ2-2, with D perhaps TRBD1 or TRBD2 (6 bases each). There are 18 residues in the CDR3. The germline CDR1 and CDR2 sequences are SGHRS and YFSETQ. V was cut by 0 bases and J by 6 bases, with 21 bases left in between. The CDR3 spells CASSLDRVRWGAPGELFF. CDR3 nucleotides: TGCGCCAGCAGCTTGGACCGTGTCCGTTGGGGGGCACCCGGGGAGCTGTTTTTT.

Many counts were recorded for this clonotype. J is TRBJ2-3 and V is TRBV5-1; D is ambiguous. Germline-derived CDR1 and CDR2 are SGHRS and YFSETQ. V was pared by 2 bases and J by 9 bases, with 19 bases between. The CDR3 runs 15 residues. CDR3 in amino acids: CASSFSPSLSATQYF. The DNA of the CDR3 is TGCGCCAGCAGCTTCTCACCAAGCCTCTCGGCGACGCAGTATTTT.

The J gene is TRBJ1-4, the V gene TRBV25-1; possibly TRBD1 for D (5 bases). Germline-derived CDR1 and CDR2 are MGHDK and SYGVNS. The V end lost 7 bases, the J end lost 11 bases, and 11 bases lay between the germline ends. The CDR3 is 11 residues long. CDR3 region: CASTSWGKLFF. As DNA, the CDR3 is TGTGCCAGCACTTCCTGGGGGAAACTGTTTTTT. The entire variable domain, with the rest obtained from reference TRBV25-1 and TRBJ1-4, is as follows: EADIYQTPRYLVIGTGKKITLECSQTMGHDKMYWYQQDPGMELHLIHYSYGVNSTEKGDLSSESTVSRIRTEHFPLTLESARPSHTSQYLCASTSWGKLFFGSGTQLSVL.

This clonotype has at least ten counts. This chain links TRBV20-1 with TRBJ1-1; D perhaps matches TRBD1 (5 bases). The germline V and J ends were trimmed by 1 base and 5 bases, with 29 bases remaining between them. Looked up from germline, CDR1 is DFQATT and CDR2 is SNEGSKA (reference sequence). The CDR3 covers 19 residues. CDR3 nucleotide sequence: TGCAGTGCTAGAGCCTTACTTACCATCTGGGGCCGGGAGGAGACTGAAGCTTTCTTT. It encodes CSARALLTIWGREETEAFF.

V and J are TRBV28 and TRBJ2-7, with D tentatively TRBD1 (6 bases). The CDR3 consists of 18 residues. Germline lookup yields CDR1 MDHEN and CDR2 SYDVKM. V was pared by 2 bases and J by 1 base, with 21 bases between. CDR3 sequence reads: CASSLVSPRTVPSYEQYF. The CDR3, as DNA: TGTGCCAGCAGTTTAGTAAGCCCTCGGACAGTTCCTTCCTACGAGCAGTACTTC.

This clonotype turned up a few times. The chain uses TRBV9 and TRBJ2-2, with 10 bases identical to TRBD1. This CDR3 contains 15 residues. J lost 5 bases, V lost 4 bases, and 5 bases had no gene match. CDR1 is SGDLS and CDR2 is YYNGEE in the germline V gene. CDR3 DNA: TGTGCCAGCAGCTCCGGGACAGGGGTAACCGGGGAGCTGTTTTTT. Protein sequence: CASSSGTGVTGELFF.

This CDR3 reads CASSLAGQVGYEQYF. Here the CDR3 DNA reads TGTGCCAGCAGCTTAGCGGGACAGGTCGGCTACGAGCAGTACTTC. The chain carries TRBV7-2 and TRBJ2-7; TRBD1 aligns across 8 bases. The germline V gene encodes CDR1 SGHTA and CDR2 FQGNSA. J gave up 3 bases and V 0 bases, and 4 bases lay outside the gene matches. The CDR3 loop spans 15 amino acids.

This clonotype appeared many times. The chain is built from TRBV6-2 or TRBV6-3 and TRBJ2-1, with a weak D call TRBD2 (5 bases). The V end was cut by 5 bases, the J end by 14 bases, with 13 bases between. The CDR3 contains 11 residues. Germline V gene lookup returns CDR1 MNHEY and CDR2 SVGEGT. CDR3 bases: TGTGCCAGCAGTCCCGGACTTCAAAAGTTCTTC. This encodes CASSPGLQKFF.

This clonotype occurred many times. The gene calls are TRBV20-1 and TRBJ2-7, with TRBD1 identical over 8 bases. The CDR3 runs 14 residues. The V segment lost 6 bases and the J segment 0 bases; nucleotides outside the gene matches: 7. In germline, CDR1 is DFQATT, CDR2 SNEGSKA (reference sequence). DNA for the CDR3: TGCAGTGCGGCGGGACAGGCAGGCTCCTACGAGCAGTACTTC. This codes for CSAAGQAGSYEQYF.

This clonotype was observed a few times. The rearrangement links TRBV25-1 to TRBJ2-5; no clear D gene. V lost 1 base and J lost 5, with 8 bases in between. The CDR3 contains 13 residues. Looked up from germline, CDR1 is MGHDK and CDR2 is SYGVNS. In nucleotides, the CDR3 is TGTGCCAGCAGTGAATTGGGTTGGGAGACCCAGTACTTC. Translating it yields CASSELGWETQYF.

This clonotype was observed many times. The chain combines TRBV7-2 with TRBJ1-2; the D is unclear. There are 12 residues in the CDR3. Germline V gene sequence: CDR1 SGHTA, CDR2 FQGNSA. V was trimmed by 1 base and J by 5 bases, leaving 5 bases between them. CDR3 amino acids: CASSLVGYGYTF. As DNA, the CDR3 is TGTGCCAGCAGCTTAGTCGGTTATGGCTACACCTTC.

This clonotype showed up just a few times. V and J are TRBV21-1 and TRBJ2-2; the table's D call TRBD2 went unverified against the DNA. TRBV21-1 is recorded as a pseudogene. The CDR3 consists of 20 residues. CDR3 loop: CASSLAPGTPGMSGTGELFF. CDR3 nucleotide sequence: TGTGCCAGCAGCCTAGCTCCCGGGACTCCGGGCATGAGTGGCACCGGGGAGCTGTTTTTT.

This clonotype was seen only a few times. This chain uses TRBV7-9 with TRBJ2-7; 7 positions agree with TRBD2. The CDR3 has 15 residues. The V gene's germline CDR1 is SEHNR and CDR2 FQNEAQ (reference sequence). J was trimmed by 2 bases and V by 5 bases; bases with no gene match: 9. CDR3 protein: CASSPPASGPYEQYF. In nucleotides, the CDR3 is TGTGCCAGCAGCCCGCCTGCTAGCGGACCCTACGAGCAGTACTTC. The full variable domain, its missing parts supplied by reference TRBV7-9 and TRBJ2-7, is DTGVSQNPRHKITKRGQNVTFRCDPISEHNRLYWYRQTLGQGPEFLTYFQNEAQLEKSRLLSDRFSAERPKGSFSTLEIQRTEQGDSAMYLCASSPPASGPYEQYFGPGTRLTVT.

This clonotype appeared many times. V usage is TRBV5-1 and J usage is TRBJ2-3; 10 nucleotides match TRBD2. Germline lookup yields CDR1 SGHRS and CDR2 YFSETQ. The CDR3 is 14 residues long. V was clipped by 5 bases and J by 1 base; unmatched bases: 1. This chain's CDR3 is CASRGTSGTDTQYF. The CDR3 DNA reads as TGCGCCAGCAGAGGGACTAGCGGCACAGATACGCAGTATTTT.

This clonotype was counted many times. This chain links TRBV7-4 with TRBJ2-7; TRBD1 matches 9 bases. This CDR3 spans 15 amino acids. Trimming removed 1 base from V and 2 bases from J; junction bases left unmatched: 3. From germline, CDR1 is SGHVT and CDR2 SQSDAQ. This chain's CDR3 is CASSLGDRATYEQYF. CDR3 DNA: TGTGCCAGCAGCTTAGGGGACAGGGCGACCTACGAGCAGTACTTC.

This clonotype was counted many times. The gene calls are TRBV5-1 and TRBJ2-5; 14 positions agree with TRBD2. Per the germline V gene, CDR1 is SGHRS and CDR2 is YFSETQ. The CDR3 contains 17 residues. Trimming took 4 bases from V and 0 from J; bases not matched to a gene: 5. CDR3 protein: CASSTRTSGRYQETQYF. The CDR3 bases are TGCGCCAGCAGCACTCGGACTAGCGGGAGGTACCAAGAGACCCAGTACTTC.

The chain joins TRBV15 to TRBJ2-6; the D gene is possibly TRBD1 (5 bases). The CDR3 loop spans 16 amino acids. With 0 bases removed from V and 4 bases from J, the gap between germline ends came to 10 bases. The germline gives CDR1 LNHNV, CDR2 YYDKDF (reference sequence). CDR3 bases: TGTGCCACCAGCAGAGAATCAGGGTCGGGGGCCAACGTCCTGACTTTC. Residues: CATSRESGSGANVLTF.

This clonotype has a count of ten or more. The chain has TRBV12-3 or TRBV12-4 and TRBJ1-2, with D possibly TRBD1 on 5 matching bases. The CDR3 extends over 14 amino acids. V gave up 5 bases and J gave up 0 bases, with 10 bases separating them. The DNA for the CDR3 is TGTGCCAGCAGTCGCGACAGAGCTAACTATGGCTACACCTTC. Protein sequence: CASSRDRANYGYTF.

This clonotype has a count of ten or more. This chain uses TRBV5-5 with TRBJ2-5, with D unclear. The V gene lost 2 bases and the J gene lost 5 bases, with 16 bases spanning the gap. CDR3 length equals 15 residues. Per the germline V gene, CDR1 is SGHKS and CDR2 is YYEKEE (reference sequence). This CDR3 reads CASSFAAAPRETQYF. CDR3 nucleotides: TGTGCCAGCAGCTTCGCCGCGGCGCCAAGGGAGACCCAGTACTTC.

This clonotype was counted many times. CDR3 nucleotides: TGTGCCAGCAGCCGACAGGGCCTATCAGAAAAACTGTTTTTT. Translated, it gives CASSRQGLSEKLFF. This chain links TRBV3-1 with TRBJ1-4; 7 nucleotides agree with TRBD1. CDR3 length equals 14 residues. The germline V gene encodes CDR1 LGHDT and CDR2 YNNKEL (reference sequence). With V trimmed by 4 bases and J by 8 bases, 7 bases remained unmatched.

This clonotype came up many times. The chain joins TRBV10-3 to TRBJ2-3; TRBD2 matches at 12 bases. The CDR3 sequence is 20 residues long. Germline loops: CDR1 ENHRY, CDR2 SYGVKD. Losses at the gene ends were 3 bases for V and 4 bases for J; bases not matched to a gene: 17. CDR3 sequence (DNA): TGTGCCATCAGTGACCCTCGGACTAGCGGGGCCACGAGACGGGCAGATACGCAGTATTTT. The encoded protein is CAISDPRTSGATRRADTQYF.

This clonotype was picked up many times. As DNA, the CDR3 is TGTGCCATCAGTGAGGACACAGATACGCAGTATTTT. Its protein is CAISEDTDTQYF. The chain has TRBV10-3 and TRBJ2-3; D is uncertain. Germline CDR1 is ENHRY and CDR2 is SYGVKD. V was clipped by 2 bases and J by 2 bases, with 2 bases between them. The CDR3 spans 12 residues.

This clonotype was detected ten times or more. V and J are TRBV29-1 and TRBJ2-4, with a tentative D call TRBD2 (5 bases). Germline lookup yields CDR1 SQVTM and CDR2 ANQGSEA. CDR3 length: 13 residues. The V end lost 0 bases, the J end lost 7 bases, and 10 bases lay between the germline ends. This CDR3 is CSVEDVRGNIQYF. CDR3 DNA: TGCAGCGTTGAAGATGTAAGAGGGAACATTCAGTACTTC. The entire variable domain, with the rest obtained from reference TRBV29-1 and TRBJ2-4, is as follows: SAVISQKPSRDICQRGTSLTIQCQVDSQVTMMFWYRQQPGQSLTLIATANQGSEATYESGFVIDKFPISRPNLTFSTLTVSNMSPEDSSIYLCSVEDVRGNIQYFGAGTRLSVL.

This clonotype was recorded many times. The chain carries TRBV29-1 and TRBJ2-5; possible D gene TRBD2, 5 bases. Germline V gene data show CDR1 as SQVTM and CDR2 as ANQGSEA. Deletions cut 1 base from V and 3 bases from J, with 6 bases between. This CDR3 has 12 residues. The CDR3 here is CSVEAREETQYF. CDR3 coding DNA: TGCAGCGTTGAAGCGCGGGAAGAGACCCAGTACTTC.

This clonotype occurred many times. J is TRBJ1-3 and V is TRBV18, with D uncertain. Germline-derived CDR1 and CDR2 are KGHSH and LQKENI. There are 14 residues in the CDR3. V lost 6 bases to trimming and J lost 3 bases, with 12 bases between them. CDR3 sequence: CASSFDLIGNTIYF. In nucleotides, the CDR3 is TGTGCCAGCTCGTTCGACTTGATTGGAAACACCATATATTTT.